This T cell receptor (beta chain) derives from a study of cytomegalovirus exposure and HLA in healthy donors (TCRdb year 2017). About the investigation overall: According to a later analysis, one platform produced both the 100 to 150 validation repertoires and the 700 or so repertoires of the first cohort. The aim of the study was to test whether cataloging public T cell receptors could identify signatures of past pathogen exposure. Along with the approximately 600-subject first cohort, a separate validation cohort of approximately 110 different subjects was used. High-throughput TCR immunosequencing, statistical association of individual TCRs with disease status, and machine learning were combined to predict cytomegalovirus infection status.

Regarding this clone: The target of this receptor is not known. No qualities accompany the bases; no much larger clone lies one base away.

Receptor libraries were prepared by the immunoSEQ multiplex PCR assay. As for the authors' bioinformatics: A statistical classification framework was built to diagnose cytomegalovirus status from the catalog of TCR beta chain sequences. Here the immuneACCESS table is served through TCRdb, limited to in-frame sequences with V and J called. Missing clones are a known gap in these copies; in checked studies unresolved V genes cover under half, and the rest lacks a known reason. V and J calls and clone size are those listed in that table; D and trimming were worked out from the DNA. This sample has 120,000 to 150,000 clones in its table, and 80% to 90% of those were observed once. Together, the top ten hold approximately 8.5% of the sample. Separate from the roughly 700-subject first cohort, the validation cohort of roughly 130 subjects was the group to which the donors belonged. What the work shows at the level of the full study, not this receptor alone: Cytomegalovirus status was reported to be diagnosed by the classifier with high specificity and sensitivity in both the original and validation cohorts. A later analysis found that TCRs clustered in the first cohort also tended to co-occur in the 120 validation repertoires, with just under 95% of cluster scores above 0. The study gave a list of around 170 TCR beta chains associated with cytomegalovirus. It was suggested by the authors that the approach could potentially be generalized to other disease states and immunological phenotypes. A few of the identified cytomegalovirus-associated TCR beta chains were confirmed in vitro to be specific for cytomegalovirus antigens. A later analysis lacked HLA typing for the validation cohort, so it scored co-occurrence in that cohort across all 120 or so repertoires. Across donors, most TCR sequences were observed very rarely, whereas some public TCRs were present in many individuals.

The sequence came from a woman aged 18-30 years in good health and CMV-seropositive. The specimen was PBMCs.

Read as DNA, the sequence is TGTGCCTGGAGTAACAGGAGCTACAATCAGCCCCAGCATTTT. It encodes CAWSNRSYNQPQHF. The sequence joins TRBV30 to TRBJ1-5; tentative D gene TRBD1, with 5 bases matching. The CDR3, cysteine through phenylalanine, is 14 amino acids long. Only the CDR3 region is kept as DNA, spanning 42 bases read in frame from base 1. A distance of 11 bases separates the germline ends of V and J, which lose 2 bases and 3 bases respectively. According to the germline V gene (reference sequence), CDR1 reads GTSNPN and CDR2 reads SVGIG.